What follows is one T cell receptor (beta chain) and its context. This sample stems from a study of blood T cells in healthy people across ages. The CDR3 consists of 13 residues. Germline assignment: CDR1 SNHLY and CDR2 FYNNEI. Trimming removed 10 bases at V and 0 bases at J, with 10 bases between. Alongside a J-beta primer mix, a sample-barcoded 5' primer served in a second PCR lasting about 7 to 11 cycles. TCRdb recomputed calls from the 5' RACE reads with MiXCR, one row per CDR3 protein. This table holds some 1,000,000 distinct CDR3 sequences, about 25% found once. This sample also appeared in a second study, on T cells of mothers and their children.

The sample consisted of blood. This receptor was obtained from a girl aged 2 to 9 in good health. The rearrangement uses TRBV2 and TRBJ2-1; D is unclear. The CDR3, as DNA: TGTGCCACCGAATTTCTCTCCTACAATGAGCAGTTCTTC. This sequence encodes CATEFLSYNEQFF.